This TCR beta chain came from a study of blood T cell repertoires in COVID-19. Whole-study context: The United States, Italy and Spain were the sources of the acute and convalescent COVID-19 samples.

This CDR3 region has 11 residues. Trimming cost V 8 bases and J 4 bases, with 8 bases left between them. CDR1 is SNHLY, CDR2 FYNNEI, per germline. Generated by immunoSEQ multiplex PCR, the TCRdb table keeps only in-frame clones and is missing some. The data hold about 220,000 clones, with roughly 84% observed a single time. The V call is TRBV2, the J call TRBJ1-1; no reliable D call. The TCR originated in a woman aged 55-69 years with acute or convalescent COVID-19. Sequences were obtained from peripheral blood. The DNA of the CDR3 is TGTGCCAGCGGTTCGAGCACTGAAGCTTTCTTT. It translates to CASGSSTEAFF.